One sample yielded the 16 T cell receptor beta chains listed below, sequenced in a study of blood T cell repertoires in COVID-19. Sequencing used immunoSEQ multiplex PCR; TCRdb keeps in-frame clones, though not all of them. Of about 150,000 clones detected, around 85% appear once; the ten largest clones hold approximately 7%. Sequenced sample: peripheral blood. These receptors were taken from a man at least 80 years old with COVID-19, enrolled during active disease.

This sequence joins TRBV7-8 and TRBJ1-2; 7 bases agree with TRBD1. The V and J ends lost 5 bases and 3 bases, in that order; junction bases with no gene match: 9. Germline V gives CDR1 SGHVS, CDR2 FQNEAQ. This CDR3 is built from 15 residues. CDR3 sequence (DNA): TGTGCCAGCAGCCAACGGGACAGAACATACTATGGCTACACCTTC. Translated: CASSQRDRTYYGYTF.

This rearrangement joins TRBV4-1 to TRBJ2-5; no reliable D call. V lost 4 bases to trimming and J lost 1 base, with 7 bases between them. CDR3 length: 13 amino acids. Germline V gene data show CDR1 as MGHRA and CDR2 as YSYEKL. CDR3 in DNA: TGCGCCAGCAGCCTTACAGTCCAAGAGACCCAGTACTTC. It yields the protein CASSLTVQETQYF.

This chain joins TRBV28 and TRBJ1-5; D call uncertain. The germline V gene has CDR1 MDHEN and CDR2 SYDVKM. Trimming removed 6 bases at V and 6 bases at J, with 9 bases between. The CDR3 runs to 12 residues. The CDR3 DNA sequence: TGTGCCAGCAGCCTCCTGTTTCAGCCCCAGCATTTT. Translated, it gives CASSLLFQPQHF.

The rearrangement links TRBV6-5 to TRBJ1-1, with 9 bases fitting TRBD1. The CDR3 length is 15 residues. Germline trimming cut 3 bases from V and 5 bases from J; bases unmatched to any gene: 7. Germline V gene data show CDR1 as MNHEY and CDR2 as SVGAGI. CDR3: CASSYPGQGKTEAFF. CDR3 bases: TGTGCCAGCAGTTATCCCGGACAGGGGAAGACTGAAGCTTTCTTT.

V usage is TRBV19 and J usage is TRBJ2-1, with D tentatively TRBD2 (6 bases). The germline V gene has CDR1 LNHDA and CDR2 SQIVND (reference sequence). V shed 4 bases and J shed 0 bases, with 10 bases lying between them. The CDR3 has 15 amino acids. The CDR3: CASSTGGSSYNEQFF. CDR3 coding DNA: TGTGCCAGTAGTACCGGGGGAAGCTCCTACAATGAGCAGTTCTTC.

CDR3 nucleotide sequence: TGTGCCAGCAGAAGACAGGGGGGAGCGCAGTATTTT. Translating it yields CASRRQGGAQYF. This chain links TRBV6-5 with TRBJ2-3; 9 bases match TRBD1. The J segment lost 10 bases and the V segment lost 6 bases, leaving 5 bases of the junction unmatched. The length of the CDR3 is 12 residues. Germline loops: CDR1 MNHEY, CDR2 SVGAGI.

The V gene is TRBV24-1, the J gene TRBJ2-2; possibly TRBD2 for D (5 bases). The CDR3 covers 14 residues. The V gene lost 5 bases and the J gene lost 3 bases, with 9 bases spanning the gap. Germline lookup yields CDR1 KGHDR and CDR2 SFDVKD. The chain's CDR3 is CATSVGVHTGELFF. The CDR3 DNA reads TGTGCCACCAGTGTCGGGGTCCACACCGGGGAGCTGTTTTTT.

This clone was seen a few times. CDR3 residues: CASMTGSNTEAFF. The CDR3 DNA follows: TGTGCCAGCATGACAGGGTCGAACACTGAAGCTTTCTTT. This sequence joins TRBV6-5 and TRBJ1-1; 7 bases line up with TRBD1. This CDR3 is built from 13 residues. Trimming removed 7 bases from V and 1 base from J; junction bases left unmatched: 3. Germline V gene sequence: CDR1 MNHEY, CDR2 SVGAGI.

J is TRBJ2-5 and V is TRBV10-1; 7 nucleotides line up with TRBD2. This CDR3 contains 13 residues. V gave up 5 bases and J gave up 1 base; unmatched junction bases: 1. Germline assignment: CDR1 WNHNN and CDR2 SYGVQD (reference sequence). CDR3 bases: TGCGCCAGCAGTAGCGGGGCCCAAGAGACCCAGTACTTC. Translating it yields CASSSGAQETQYF.

The V gene is TRBV5-1, the J gene TRBJ1-1; TRBD1 is a possible D gene (6 bases). This CDR3 has 13 residues. Per the germline V gene, CDR1 is SGHRS and CDR2 is YFSETQ. V lost 3 bases, J lost 4 bases, and 10 bases lay in between. The CDR3 loop reads CASSSQGSTEAFF. CDR3 nucleotide sequence: TGCGCCAGCAGCTCCCAGGGGAGCACTGAAGCTTTCTTT.

V gene TRBV9 combines with J gene TRBJ1-6; D ambiguous. Germline-derived CDR1 and CDR2 are SGDLS and YYNGEE. CDR3 size: 15 residues. V dropped 4 bases and J dropped 0 bases, with 8 bases sitting between them. The CDR3 spells CASSPSSSYNSPLHF. In DNA form, the CDR3 reads TGTGCCAGCAGCCCATCTAGCTCCTATAATTCACCCCTCCACTTT.

Only a few counts were recorded for this clone. The chain has TRBV12-3 or TRBV12-4 and TRBJ1-1; D perhaps matches TRBD1 (5 bases). This CDR3 has 13 amino acids. V was clipped by 6 bases and J by 11 bases, with 19 bases between them. The CDR3 region is CASRRGLPGWAFF. The DNA for the CDR3 is TGTGCCAGCAGGCGGGGACTGCCGGGGTGGGCTTTCTTT.

The chain is built from TRBV6-6 and TRBJ1-5; TRBD1 agrees at 9 bases. This CDR3 has 12 amino acids. Per the germline V gene, CDR1 is MNHNY and CDR2 is SVGAGI (reference sequence). V shed 2 bases and J 15 bases; nucleotides not matched to a gene: 5. The CDR3 bases are TGTGCCAGCAGTTACGAGGACAGGGGAAGGCATTTT. This sequence encodes CASSYEDRGRHF.

V gene TRBV6-5 combines with J gene TRBJ1-1; no clear D gene. There are 14 residues in the CDR3. The germline V gene encodes CDR1 MNHEY and CDR2 SVGAGI. The ends were cut back, 2 bases at V and 1 base at J, with 8 bases in the middle. CDR3 DNA sequence: TGTGCCAGCAGTTACAGGAGAACGAACACTGAAGCTTTCTTT. It is translated as CASSYRRTNTEAFF.

The J gene is TRBJ2-7, the V gene TRBV7-2; 7 bases fit TRBD1. CDR1 SGHTA and CDR2 FQGNSA come from the germline V gene. The CDR3 covers 14 residues. The trim removed 3 bases at V and 4 bases at J, leaving 6 bases unmatched. The CDR3 region has the DNA TGTGCCAGCAGCTTTCAGGGGGAAGGGTACGAGCAGTACTTC. It yields the protein CASSFQGEGYEQYF.

V and J are TRBV7-3 and TRBJ2-7; 7 nucleotides line up with TRBD2. CDR1 SGHTA and CDR2 FQGTGA come from the germline V gene. J gave up 0 bases and V 1 base, and 9 bases lay outside the gene matches. The CDR3 length is 17 residues. The CDR3 here is CASSLMRGNTSSYEQYF. The CDR3 bases are TGTGCCAGCAGCTTAATGCGGGGGAACACAAGCTCCTACGAGCAGTACTTC.